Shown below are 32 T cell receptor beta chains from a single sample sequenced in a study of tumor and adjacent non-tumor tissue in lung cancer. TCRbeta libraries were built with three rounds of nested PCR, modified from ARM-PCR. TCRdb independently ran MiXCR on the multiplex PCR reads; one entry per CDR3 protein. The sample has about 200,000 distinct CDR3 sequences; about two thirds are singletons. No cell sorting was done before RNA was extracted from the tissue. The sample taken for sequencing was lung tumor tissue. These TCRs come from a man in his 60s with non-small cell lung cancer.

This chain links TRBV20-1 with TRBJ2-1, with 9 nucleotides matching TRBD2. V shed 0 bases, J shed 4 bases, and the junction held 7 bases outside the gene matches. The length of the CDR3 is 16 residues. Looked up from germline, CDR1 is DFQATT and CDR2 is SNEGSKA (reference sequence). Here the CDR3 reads CSARDTSGSRYNEQFF. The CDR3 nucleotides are TGCAGTGCTAGAGATACTAGCGGGTCCCGTTACAATGAGCAGTTCTTC.

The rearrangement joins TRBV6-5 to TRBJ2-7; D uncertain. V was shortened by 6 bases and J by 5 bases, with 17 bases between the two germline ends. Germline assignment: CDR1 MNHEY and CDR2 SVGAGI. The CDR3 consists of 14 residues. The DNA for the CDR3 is TGTGCCAGCAGAATTCCGGGCCTCAGGAACGAGCAGTACTTC. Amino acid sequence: CASRIPGLRNEQYF.

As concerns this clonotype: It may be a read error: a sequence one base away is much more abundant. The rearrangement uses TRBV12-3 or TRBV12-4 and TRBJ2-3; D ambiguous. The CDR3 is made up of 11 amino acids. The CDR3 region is CASNLTGAQYF. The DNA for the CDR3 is TGTGCCAGCAATTTAACCGGTGCGCAGTATTTT.

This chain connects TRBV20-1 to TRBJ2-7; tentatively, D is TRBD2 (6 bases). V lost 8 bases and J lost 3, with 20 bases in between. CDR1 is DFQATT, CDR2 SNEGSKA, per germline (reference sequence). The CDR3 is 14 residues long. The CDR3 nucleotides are TGCAGTACTACACTAGCAGGAGGATACTACGAGCAGTACTTC. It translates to CSTTLAGGYYEQYF.

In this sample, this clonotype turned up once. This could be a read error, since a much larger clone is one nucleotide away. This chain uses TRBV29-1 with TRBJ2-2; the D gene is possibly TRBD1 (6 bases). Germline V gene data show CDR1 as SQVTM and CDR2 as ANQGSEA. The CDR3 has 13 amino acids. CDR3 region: CNAGTRDTGELFF. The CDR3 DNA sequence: TGCAACGCCGGGACACGTGATACCGGGGAGCTGTTTTTT.

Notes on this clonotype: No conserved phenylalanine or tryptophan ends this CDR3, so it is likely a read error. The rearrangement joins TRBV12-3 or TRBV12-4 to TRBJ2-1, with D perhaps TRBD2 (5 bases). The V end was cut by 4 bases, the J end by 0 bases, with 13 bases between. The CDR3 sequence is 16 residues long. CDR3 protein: CASSSSRDFSYNEQFV. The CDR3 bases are TGTGCCAGCAGTTCGTCCCGGGATTTCTCCTACAATGAGCAGTTCGTC.

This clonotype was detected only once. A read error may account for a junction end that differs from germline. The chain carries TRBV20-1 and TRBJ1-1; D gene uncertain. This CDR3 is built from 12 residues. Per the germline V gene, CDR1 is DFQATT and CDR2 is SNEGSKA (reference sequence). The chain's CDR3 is CGALIQVGEAFF. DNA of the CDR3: TGCGGTGCCTTAATTCAGGTGGGTGAAGCTTTCTTT.

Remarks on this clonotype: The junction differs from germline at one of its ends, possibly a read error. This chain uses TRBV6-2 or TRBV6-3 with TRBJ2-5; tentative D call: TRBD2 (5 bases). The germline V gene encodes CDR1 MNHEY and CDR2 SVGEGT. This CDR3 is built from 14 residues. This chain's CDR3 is CGSSPGKGVETRYF. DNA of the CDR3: TGTGGCAGCAGTCCCGGAAAGGGAGTAGAGACCCGGTACTTC.

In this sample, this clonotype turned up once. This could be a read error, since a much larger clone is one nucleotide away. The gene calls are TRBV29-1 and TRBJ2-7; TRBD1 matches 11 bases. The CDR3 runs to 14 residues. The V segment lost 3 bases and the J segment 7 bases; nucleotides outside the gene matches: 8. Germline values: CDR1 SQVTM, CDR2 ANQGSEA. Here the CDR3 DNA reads TGCAGCGTTGACCCTGGGACAGGGGGAAGAGAGCAGTACTTC. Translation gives CSVDPGTGGREQYF.

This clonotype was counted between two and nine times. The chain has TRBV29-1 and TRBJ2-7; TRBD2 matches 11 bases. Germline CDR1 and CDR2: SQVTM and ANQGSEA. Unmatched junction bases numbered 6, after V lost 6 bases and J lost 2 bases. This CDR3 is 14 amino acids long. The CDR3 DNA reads TGCAGCGTCTCCCTAGCGGGAGGAACCTACGAGCAGTACTTC. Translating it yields CSVSLAGGTYEQYF.

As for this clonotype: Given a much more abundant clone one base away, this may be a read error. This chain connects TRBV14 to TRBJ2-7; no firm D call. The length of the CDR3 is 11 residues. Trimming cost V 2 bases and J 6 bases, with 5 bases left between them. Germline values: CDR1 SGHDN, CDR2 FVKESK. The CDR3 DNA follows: TGTGCCAGCAGCCAAACTTTCGAGCAGTACTTC. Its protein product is CASSQTFEQYF.

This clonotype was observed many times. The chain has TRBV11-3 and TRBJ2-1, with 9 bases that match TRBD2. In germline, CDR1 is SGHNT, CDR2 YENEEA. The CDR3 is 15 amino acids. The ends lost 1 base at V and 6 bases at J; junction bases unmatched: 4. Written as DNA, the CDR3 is TGTGCCAGCAGCTTAGTTGCGGGAGGGCTCAATGAGCAGTTCTTC. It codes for CASSLVAGGLNEQFF.

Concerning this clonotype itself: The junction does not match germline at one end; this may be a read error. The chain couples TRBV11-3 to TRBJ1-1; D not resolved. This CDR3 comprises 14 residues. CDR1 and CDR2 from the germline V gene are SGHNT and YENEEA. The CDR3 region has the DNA TGTGCCAGCCGTACTGGGAAAGTGAACACTGAGGCTTTCTTT. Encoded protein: CASRTGKVNTEAFF.

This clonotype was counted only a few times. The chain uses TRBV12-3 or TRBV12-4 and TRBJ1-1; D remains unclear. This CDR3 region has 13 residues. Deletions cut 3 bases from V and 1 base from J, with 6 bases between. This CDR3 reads CASSLMGNTEAFF. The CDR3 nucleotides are TGTGCCAGCAGTTTGATGGGGAACACTGAAGCTTTCTTT.

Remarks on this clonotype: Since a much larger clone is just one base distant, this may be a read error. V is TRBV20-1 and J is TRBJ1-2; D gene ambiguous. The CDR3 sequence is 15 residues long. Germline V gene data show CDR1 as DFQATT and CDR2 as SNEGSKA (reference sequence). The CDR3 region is CSARPVVLDSYGCTF. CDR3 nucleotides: TGCAGTGCTAGACCTGTGGTCCTGGATTCCTATGGCTGCACCTTC.

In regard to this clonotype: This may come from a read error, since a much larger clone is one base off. For the CDR3, the DNA is TGCAGTGCTCTGCCGGACAGGTTAGCCTACACAGATACGCAGTATTTT. Translation: CSALPDRLAYTDTQYF. This rearrangement joins TRBV20-1 to TRBJ2-3; TRBD1 agrees at 7 bases. The CDR3 sequence is 16 residues long. In germline, CDR1 is DFQATT, CDR2 SNEGSKA (reference sequence). With 5 bases clipped from V and 2 bases from J, the junction kept 13 bases outside the gene matches.

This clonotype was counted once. CDR3 bases: TGTGCCGGCACCTACCCCGGGACAGCCAGGATTGGCAATCAGCCCCAGCATTTT. Protein sequence: CAGTYPGTARIGNQPQHF. The V gene is TRBV6-1, the J gene TRBJ1-5; 7 nucleotides match TRBD1. With 11 bases clipped from V and 2 bases from J, the junction kept 21 bases outside the gene matches. Germline-derived CDR1 and CDR2 are MNHNS and SASEGT. There are 18 residues in the CDR3.

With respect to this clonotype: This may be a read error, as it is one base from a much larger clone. The CDR3 reads CAWEQGTLGIQYF. The CDR3 DNA is TGTGCCTGGGAACAGGGGACTTTGGGGATCCAGTACTTC. V is TRBV30 and J is TRBJ2-5; perhaps TRBD1 as D (7 bases). CDR1 GTSNPN and CDR2 SVGIG come from the germline V gene (reference sequence). V gave up 5 bases and J gave up 10 bases, with 20 bases separating them. The CDR3 loop spans 13 amino acids.

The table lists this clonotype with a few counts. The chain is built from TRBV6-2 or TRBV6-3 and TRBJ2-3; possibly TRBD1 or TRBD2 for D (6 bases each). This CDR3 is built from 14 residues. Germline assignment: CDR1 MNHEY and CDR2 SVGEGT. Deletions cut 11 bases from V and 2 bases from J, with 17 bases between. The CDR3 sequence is CASRRGEFTDTQYF. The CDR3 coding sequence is TGTGCCTCCCGGAGGGGGGAATTCACAGATACGCAGTATTTT.

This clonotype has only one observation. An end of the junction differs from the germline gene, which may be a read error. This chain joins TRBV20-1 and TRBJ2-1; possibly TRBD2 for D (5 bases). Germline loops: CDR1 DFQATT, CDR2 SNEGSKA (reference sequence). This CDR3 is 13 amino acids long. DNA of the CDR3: TGCAGAGCTAGAGGGCCAACTGGCAATGAGCAGTTCTTC. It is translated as CRARGPTGNEQFF.

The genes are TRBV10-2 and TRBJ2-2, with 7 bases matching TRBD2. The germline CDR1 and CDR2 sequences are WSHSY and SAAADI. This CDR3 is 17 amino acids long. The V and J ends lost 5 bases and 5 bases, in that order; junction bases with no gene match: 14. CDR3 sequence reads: CASSTPVGGPGTGELFF. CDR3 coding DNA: TGCGCCAGCAGTACCCCAGTGGGAGGGCCTGGGACCGGGGAGCTGTTTTTT.

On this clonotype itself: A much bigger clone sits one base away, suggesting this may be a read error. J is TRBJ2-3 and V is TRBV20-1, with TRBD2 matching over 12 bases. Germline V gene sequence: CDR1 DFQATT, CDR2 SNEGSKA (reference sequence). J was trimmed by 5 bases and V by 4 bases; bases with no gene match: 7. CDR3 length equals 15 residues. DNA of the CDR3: TGCAGTGCTAACCGGACTAGCGGGATGGGAGATACGCAGTATTTT. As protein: CSANRTSGMGDTQYF.

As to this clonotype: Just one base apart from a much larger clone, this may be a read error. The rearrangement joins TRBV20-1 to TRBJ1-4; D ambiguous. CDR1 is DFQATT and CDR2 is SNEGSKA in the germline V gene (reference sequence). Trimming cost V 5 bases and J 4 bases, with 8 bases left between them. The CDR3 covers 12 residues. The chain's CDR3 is CSAPGHNEKLFF. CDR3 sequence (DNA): TGCAGTGCTCCGGGCCATAATGAAAAACTGTTTTTT.

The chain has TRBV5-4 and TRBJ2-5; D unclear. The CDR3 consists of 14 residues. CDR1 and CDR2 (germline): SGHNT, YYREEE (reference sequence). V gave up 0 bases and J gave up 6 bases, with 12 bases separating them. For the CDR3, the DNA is TGTGCCAGCAGCTTGGCCTCCGGGTTGAAGACCCAGTACTTC. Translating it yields CASSLASGLKTQYF.

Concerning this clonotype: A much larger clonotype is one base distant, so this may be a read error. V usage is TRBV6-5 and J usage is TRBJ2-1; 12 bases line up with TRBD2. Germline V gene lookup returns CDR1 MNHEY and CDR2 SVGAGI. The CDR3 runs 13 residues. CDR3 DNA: TGTGCCAGCAGGACTAGCGGGAGCTATGAGCATTTCTTC. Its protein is CASRTSGSYEHFF.

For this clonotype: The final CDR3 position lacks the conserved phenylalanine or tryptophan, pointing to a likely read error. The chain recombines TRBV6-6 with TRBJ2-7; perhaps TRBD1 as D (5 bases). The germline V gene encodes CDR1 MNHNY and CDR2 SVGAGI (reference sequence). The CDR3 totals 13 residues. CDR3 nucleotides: TGTGCCAGCAGTCCACGCCCAGGGAACGATCAGTACATC. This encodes CASSPRPGNDQYI.

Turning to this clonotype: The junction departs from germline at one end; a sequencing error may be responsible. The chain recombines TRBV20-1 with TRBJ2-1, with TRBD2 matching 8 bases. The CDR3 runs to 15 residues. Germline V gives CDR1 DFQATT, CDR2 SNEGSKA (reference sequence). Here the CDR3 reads CSAKLSGGFCNEEFF. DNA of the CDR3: TGCAGTGCAAAATTAAGCGGGGGTTTCTGCAATGAGGAGTTCTTC.

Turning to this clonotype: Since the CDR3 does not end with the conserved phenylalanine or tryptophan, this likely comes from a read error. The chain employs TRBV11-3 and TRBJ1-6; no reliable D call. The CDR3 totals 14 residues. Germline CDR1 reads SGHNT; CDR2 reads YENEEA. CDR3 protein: CARSFVAGNSPLHI. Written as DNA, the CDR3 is TGTGCCAGAAGCTTTGTGGCCGGTAATTCACCCCTCCACATT.

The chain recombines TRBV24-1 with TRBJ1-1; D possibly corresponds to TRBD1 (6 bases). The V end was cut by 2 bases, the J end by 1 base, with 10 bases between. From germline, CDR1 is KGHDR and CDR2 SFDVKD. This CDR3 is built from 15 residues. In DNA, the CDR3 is TGTGCCACCAGTGATTCCAGGGGTTCGAACACTGAAGCTTTCTTT. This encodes CATSDSRGSNTEAFF.

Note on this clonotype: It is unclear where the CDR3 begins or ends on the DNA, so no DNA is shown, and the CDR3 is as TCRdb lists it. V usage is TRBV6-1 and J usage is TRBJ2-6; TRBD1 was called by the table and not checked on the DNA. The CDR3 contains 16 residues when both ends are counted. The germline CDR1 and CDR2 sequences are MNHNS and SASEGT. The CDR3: CASRRDLRAGANVLTF.

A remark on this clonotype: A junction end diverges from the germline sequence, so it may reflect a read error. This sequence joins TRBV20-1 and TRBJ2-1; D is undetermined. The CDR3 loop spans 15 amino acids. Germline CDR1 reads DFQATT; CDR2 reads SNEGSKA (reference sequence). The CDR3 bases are TGCAGAGCTAGACTTAGTGGGTTCTCCTACAATGAGCAGTTCTTC. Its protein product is CRARLSGFSYNEQFF.

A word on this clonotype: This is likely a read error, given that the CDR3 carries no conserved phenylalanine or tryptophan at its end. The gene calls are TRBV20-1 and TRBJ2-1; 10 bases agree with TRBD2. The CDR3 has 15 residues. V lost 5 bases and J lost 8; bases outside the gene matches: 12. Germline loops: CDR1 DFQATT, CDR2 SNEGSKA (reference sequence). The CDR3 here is CSAFLAGENMDEQFI. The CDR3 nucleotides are TGCAGTGCTTTCCTAGCGGGGGAGAATATGGATGAGCAGTTCATC.